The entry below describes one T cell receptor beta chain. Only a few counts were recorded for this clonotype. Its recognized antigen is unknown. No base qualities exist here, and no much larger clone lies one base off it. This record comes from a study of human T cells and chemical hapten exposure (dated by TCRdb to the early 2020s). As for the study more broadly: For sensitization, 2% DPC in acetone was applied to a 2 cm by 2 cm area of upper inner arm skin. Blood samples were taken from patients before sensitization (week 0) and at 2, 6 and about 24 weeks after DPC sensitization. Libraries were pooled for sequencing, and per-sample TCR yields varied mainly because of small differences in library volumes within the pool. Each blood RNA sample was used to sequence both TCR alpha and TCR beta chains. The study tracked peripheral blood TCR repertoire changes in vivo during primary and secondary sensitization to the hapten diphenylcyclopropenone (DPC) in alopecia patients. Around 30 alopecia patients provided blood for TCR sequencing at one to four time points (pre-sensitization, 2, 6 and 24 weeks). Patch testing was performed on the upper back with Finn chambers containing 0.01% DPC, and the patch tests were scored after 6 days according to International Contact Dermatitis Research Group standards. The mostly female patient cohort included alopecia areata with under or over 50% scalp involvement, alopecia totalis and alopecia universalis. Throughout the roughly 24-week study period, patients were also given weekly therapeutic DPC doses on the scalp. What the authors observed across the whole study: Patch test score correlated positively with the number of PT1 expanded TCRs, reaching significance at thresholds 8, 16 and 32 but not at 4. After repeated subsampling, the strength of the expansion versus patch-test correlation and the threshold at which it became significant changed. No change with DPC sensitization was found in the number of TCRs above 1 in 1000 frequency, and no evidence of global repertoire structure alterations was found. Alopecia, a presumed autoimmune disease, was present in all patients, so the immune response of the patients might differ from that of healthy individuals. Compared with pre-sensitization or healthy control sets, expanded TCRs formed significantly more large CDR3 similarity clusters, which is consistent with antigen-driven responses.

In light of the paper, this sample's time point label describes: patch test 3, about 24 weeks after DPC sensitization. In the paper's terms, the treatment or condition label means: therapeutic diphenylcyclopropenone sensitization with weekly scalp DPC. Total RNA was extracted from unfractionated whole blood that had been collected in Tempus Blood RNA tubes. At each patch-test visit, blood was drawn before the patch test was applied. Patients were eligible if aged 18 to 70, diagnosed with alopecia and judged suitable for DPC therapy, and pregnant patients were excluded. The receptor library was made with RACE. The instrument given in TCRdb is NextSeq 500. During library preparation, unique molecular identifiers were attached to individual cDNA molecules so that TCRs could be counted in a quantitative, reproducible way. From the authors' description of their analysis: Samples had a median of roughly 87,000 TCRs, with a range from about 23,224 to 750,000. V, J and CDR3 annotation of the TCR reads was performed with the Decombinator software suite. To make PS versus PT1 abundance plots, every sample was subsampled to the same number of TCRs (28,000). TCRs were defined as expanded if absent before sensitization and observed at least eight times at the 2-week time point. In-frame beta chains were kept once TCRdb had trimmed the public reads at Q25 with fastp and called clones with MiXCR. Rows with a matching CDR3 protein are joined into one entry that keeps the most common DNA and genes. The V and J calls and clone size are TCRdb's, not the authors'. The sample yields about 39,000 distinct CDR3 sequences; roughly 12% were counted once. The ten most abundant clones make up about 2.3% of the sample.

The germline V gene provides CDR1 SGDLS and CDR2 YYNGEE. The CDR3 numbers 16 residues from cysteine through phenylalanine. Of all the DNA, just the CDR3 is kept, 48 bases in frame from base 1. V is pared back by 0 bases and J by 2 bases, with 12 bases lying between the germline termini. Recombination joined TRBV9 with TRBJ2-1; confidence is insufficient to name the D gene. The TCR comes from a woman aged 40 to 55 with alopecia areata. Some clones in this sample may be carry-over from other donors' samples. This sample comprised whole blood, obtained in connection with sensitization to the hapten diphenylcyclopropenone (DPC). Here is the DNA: TGTGCCAGCAGCGTAGAAGCCAGCGTGGCCTACAATGAGCAGTTCTTC. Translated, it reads CASSVEASVAYNEQFF.